The sequence of this T cell receptor (beta chain) was determined in a study of T cell repertoires in ileal Crohn's disease. Study in general: At surgery, 35% of patients smoked, with median disease duration 7.9 years. Study-wide results and caveats: Mucosal expansions were suggested to be mainly CD8 T cells. Endoscopic recurrence occurred in every patient whose clonality exceeded 26.8%.

The sample's time point: neoterminal ileum biopsy at postoperative endoscopy, about 6 months after surgery. Eligibility required adulthood, ileal or ileocolonic Crohn's disease and indicated ileocolonic resection. In the case of this clone: Its target is unknown.

Repertoires were generated with immunoSEQ multiplex PCR, while TCRdb's copy carries only in-frame clones and drops some. The table lists about 62,000 clones, 85% to 90% of them singletons. CDR3 size: 15 residues. Trimming took 4 bases from V and 5 from J; bases not matched to a gene: 8. Germline-derived CDR1 and CDR2 are SGHDT and YYEEEE. The sample consisted of ileal tissue. The chain carries TRBV5-6 and TRBJ2-7, with 11 bases identical to TRBD1. The receptor comes from an adult with Crohn's disease. The CDR3 loop reads CASSLEGQGVHEQYF. The CDR3 region has the DNA TGTGCCAGCAGCCTGGAGGGACAGGGGGTGCACGAGCAGTACTTC.